This is a list of T cell receptor beta chains from one sample in a study of T cells in Graves' hyperthyroidism and ophthalmopathy. TCRdb redid the calling of the multiplex PCR reads with MiXCR, one entry per CDR3 protein. The sample holds under 200,000 distinct CDR3 sequences, 8% to 9.5% seen once. Sequences were obtained from blood. Receptor source: a woman under 30 with Graves' hyperthyroidism that later progressed to Graves' ophthalmopathy. Each CDR3 is given with its conserved first and last residue. A D gene is named only where the DNA matches it firmly. Rows may omit the clone size; those that give it use once, few, many or a size class.

j_call cdr3_length d_call clone_size v_call cdr3_aa cdr3_nt
TRBJ2-5 14 TRBD2 many TRBV10-3 CASTRGDDGETQYF TGTGCCAGCACACGGGGGGATGATGGAGAGACCCAGTACTTC
TRBJ1-1 14 NA few TRBV5-8 CASSVAGASTEAFF TGTGCCAGCAGCGTCGCGGGGGCGAGTACTGAAGCTTTCTTT
TRBJ2-7 14 NA many TRBV12-3/TRBV12-4 CASSLDLSSKEQYF TGTGCCAGCAGTTTAGATTTGAGTTCGAAGGAGCAGTACTTC
TRBJ1-5 16 NA NA TRBV20-1 CSARDGSGGLYQPQHF TGCAGTGCTAGAGATGGATCGGGAGGGCTCTATCAGCCCCAGCATTTT
TRBJ1-1 13 TRBD1 many TRBV27 CASSSRQGTEAFF TGTGCCAGCAGTTCCCGACAGGGCACTGAAGCTTTCTTT
TRBJ2-1 13 NA once TRBV6-1 CASSPLASVLQFF TGTGCCAGCAGTCCGCTAGCCTCGGTCCTCCAGTTCTTC
TRBJ1-2 13 NA many TRBV19 CASSAQGGYGYTF TGTGCCAGTAGTGCGCAGGGCGGCTATGGCTACACCTTC
TRBJ1-2 14 NA NA TRBV12-3/TRBV12-4 CASSFDRLLYGYTF TGTGCCAGCAGTTTCGACAGGCTCCTCTATGGCTACACCTTC
TRBJ2-5 12 NA many TRBV20-1 CSAYRDLETQYF TGCAGTGCTTACCGGGATTTAGAGACCCAGTACTTC
TRBJ1-2 15 NA many TRBV12-3/TRBV12-4 CASSFRQGGPYGYTF TGTGCCAGCAGTTTCCGTCAGGGAGGCCCCTATGGCTACACCTTC
TRBJ2-3 17 TRBD2 many TRBV11-3 CASSLGLGRDYADTQYF TGTGCCAGCAGCTTAGGCCTCGGGAGGGATTATGCAGATACGCAGTATTTT
TRBJ2-3 15 TRBD2 many TRBV3-1 CASSQGTSGSDTQYF TGTGCCAGCAGCCAAGGGACTAGCGGCTCAGATACGCAGTATTTT
TRBJ2-1 13 NA many TRBV3-1 CASSPLIGNEQFF TGTGCCAGCAGCCCATTAATTGGTAATGAGCAGTTCTTC
TRBJ1-5 18 NA many TRBV3-1 CASSQGDFGTPWGQPQHF TGTGCCAGCAGCCAAGGCGACTTTGGGACACCCTGGGGTCAGCCCCAGCATTTT
TRBJ1-4 14 NA many TRBV5-6 CASSEQGERGKLFF TGTGCCAGCAGCGAACAGGGAGAACGGGGAAAACTGTTTTTT
TRBJ1-1 15 TRBD1 many TRBV18 CASSPRTGENTEAFF TGTGCCAGCTCACCAAGGACAGGGGAAAACACTGAAGCTTTCTTT
TRBJ1-4 14 TRBD1 many TRBV6-1 CASSRGQLEEKLFF TGTGCCAGCAGTCGGGGACAGTTGGAAGAAAAACTGTTTTTT
TRBJ2-7 15 TRBD1 many TRBV28 CASSLPKDRGYEQYF TGTGCCAGCAGTTTACCAAAGGACAGGGGCTACGAGCAGTACTTC
TRBJ2-2 17 NA many TRBV20-1 CSARDGGRGANTGELFF TGCAGTGCTAGAGATGGGGGTCGCGGCGCGAACACCGGGGAGCTGTTTTTT
TRBJ1-6 15 NA many TRBV20-1 CSAPTGTPDNSPLHF TGCAGTGCCCCTACCGGGACGCCGGATAATTCACCCCTCCACTTT
TRBJ2-2 16 NA NA TRBV4-1 CASRPTGSQTAGELFF TGCGCCAGCAGACCTACAGGGTCACAAACTGCCGGGGAGCTGTTTTTT
TRBJ2-2 14 NA few TRBV19 CASRGGGNTGELFF TGTGCCAGTAGGGGCGGGGGCAACACCGGGGAGCTGTTTTTT
TRBJ1-1 13 NA many TRBV11-1 CASSSGMNTEAFF TGTGCCAGCAGCTCTGGTATGAACACTGAAGCTTTCTTT
TRBJ2-5 16 TRBD1 few TRBV9 CASSVGGTGGLGTQYF TGTGCCAGCAGCGTAGGAGGGACAGGAGGGTTAGGGACCCAGTACTTC
TRBJ2-1 15 TRBD2 many TRBV20-1 CSARIAGGPTDEQFF TGCAGTGCTAGGATAGCGGGAGGGCCGACGGATGAGCAGTTCTTC
TRBJ1-3 18 NA few TRBV13 CASSFSPGTDSSGNTIYF TGCGCCAGCAGCTTCTCCCCGGGGACGGATTCCTCTGGAAACACCATATATTTT
TRBJ2-2 16 NA many TRBV6-1 CASPKSGTINTGELFF TGTGCCAGCCCCAAATCGGGCACCATCAACACCGGGGAGCTGTTTTTT
TRBJ1-2 12 NA many TRBV20-1 CSARATFYGYTF TGCAGTGCTAGAGCCACTTTCTATGGCTACACCTTC
TRBJ2-5 11 NA NA TRBV6-5 CASSYLETQYF TGTGCCAGCAGTTACCTCGAGACCCAGTACTTC
TRBJ2-5 13 NA few TRBV20-1 CSARDQRNRHRYF TGCAGTGCTAGAGACCAGCGGAACCGGCACCGGTACTTC
TRBJ2-7 14 NA many TRBV28 CASSLLGISYEQYF TGTGCCAGCAGTTTACTTGGGATCTCCTACGAGCAGTACTTC
TRBJ2-7 15 NA NA TRBV11-2 CASSLGGRGYYEQYF TGTGCCAGCAGCTTAGGGGGTCGGGGTTACTACGAGCAGTACTTC
TRBJ1-5 15 NA few TRBV6-1 CASRPGHRSNQPQHF TGTGCCAGCCGACCGGGACACCGTAGCAATCAGCCCCAGCATTTT
TRBJ2-5 14 TRBD1 NA TRBV5-4 CASRTGPVQETQYF TGTGCCAGCCGGACAGGACCTGTCCAAGAGACCCAGTACTTC
TRBJ2-1 13 TRBD2 NA TRBV20-1 CSARSLAGEEQFF TGCAGTGCTAGATCTCTGGCGGGAGAGGAGCAGTTCTTC
TRBJ2-1 15 NA many TRBV7-8 CASSPRRTDYNEQFF TGTGCCAGCAGCCCCCGCCGCACAGATTACAATGAGCAGTTCTTC
TRBJ1-5 12 NA NA TRBV6-5 CASSSRNQPQHF TGTGCCAGCAGTTCCCGTAATCAGCCCCAGCATTTT
TRBJ1-3 15 NA few TRBV5-1 CASSLDRVSGNTIYF TGCGCCAGCAGCTTGGATAGAGTCTCTGGAAACACCATATATTTT
TRBJ2-5 14 NA many TRBV20-1 CSARDVGGSETQYF TGCAGTGCTAGAGATGTCGGGGGTTCGGAGACCCAGTACTTC
TRBJ2-7 14 NA NA TRBV5-6 CASSLSGEGYEQYF TGTGCCAGCAGCTTGTCCGGTGAGGGTTACGAGCAGTACTTC
TRBJ2-4 14 TRBD2 many TRBV5-6 CASSLDAGGNIQYF TGTGCCAGCAGCTTGGACGCGGGGGGTAACATTCAGTACTTC
TRBJ1-4 15 NA many TRBV6-1 CASSKLNRQNEKLFF TGTGCCAGCAGTAAGCTCAACCGGCAGAATGAAAAACTGTTTTTT
TRBJ2-3 15 NA many TRBV3-1 CASSHERLGTDTQYF TGTGCCAGCAGCCATGAGCGGTTGGGGACAGATACGCAGTATTTT
TRBJ2-7 22 TRBD1 many TRBV12-3/TRBV12-4 CASSLVFEFRDRVKGSTYEQYF TGTGCCAGCAGTTTGGTTTTCGAATTCAGGGACAGGGTCAAAGGGAGCACCTACGAGCAGTACTTC
TRBJ1-1 14 NA many TRBV28 CASRLRVGNTEAFF TGTGCCAGCCGATTGAGGGTGGGGAACACTGAAGCTTTCTTT
TRBJ1-5 13 NA many TRBV30 CAWQDGYNQPQHF TGTGCCTGGCAGGACGGCTACAATCAGCCCCAGCATTTT
TRBJ2-3 17 NA NA TRBV6-2/TRBV6-3 CASSPRRAGGSTDTQYF TGTGCCAGCAGTCCCAGGAGAGCGGGCGGAAGCACAGATACGCAGTATTTT
TRBJ2-7 15 TRBD2 few TRBV6-9 CASSYVTSGNYEQYF TGTGCCAGCAGTTACGTGACTAGCGGGAACTACGAGCAGTACTTC
TRBJ2-7 14 TRBD1 many TRBV20-1 CSTDWTGEVYEQYF TGCAGTACCGACTGGACAGGGGAAGTCTACGAGCAGTACTTC
TRBJ2-6 16 NA NA TRBV5-1 CASSENAVSGANVLTF TGCGCCAGCAGCGAAAATGCAGTCTCTGGGGCCAACGTCCTGACTTTC
TRBJ2-1 14 NA many TRBV7-3 CASSLSPGDNEQFF TGTGCCAGCAGCTTAAGCCCAGGGGACAATGAGCAGTTCTTC
TRBJ1-5 16 NA many TRBV6-1 CASSNPRRHAAQPQHF TGTGCCAGCAGCAACCCAAGGAGGCATGCTGCTCAGCCCCAGCATTTT
TRBJ2-1 11 TRBD1 many TRBV20-1 CSANRGAEQFF TGCAGTGCTAACAGGGGGGCTGAGCAGTTCTTC
TRBJ2-3 17 NA many TRBV19 CASSIDLGSGFTDTQYF TGTGCCAGTAGTATAGATCTGGGTAGCGGATTTACAGATACGCAGTATTTT
TRBJ2-7 15 TRBD1 NA TRBV14 CASSQLGTGPYEQYF TGTGCCAGCAGCCAACTCGGGACAGGGCCCTACGAGCAGTACTTC
TRBJ1-4 14 NA many TRBV28 CASNLDSTNEKLFF TGTGCCAGCAACCTCGACAGTACTAATGAAAAACTGTTTTTT
TRBJ2-7 16 TRBD1 many TRBV9 CASSANRDRASYEQYF TGTGCCAGCAGCGCCAACCGGGACAGGGCCTCCTACGAGCAGTACTTC
TRBJ1-2 15 NA few TRBV19 CASSPRPPTGYGYTF TGTGCCAGTAGTCCAAGGCCGCCAACAGGGTATGGCTACACCTTC
TRBJ1-2 15 TRBD1 few TRBV20-1 CSAPRQGSAYYGYTF TGCAGTGCCCCTCGACAGGGTAGCGCCTACTATGGCTACACCTTC
TRBJ2-3 12 NA NA TRBV6-2/TRBV6-3 CASSYPLDTQYF TGTGCCAGCAGTTACCCCCTAGATACGCAGTATTTT